This T cell receptor beta chain was captured in a study of metastatic and nonmetastatic thyroid tumors. Study background: Comparative analysis of repertoires was undertaken across blood and tumor or nodule tissue obtained from malignant and benign thyroid patients. Whole-study findings and limits: The study reportedly found significantly higher TCR beta diversity in malignant thyroid tumors than benign nodules, in blood and tumor.

TCRdb re-called clones via MiXCR from the PCR reads. The sample consists of 4,000 to 4,500 clones, 30% to 45% of them appearing once. This clone was seen only a few times. Its matching antigen is unknown. Prior to thyroid surgery, none of the patients had received any treatment. This receptor was obtained from a male donor with papillary thyroid cancer or a benign thyroid nodule (not recorded which). Some clones in this sample may be carry-over from other donors' samples. The sample taken for sequencing was adjacent normal tissue.

The CDR3 region is CAISGIDRIQTYEQYF. The DNA for the CDR3 is TGTGCCATCAGTGGGATCGACAGGATTCAAACCTACGAGCAGTACTTC. The rearrangement joins TRBV10-3 to TRBJ2-7; weak D call: TRBD1 (6 bases). The CDR3 is 16 amino acids. In germline, CDR1 is ENHRY, CDR2 SYGVKD. The V and J ends lost 4 bases and 2 bases respectively, with 18 bases between them.